A selection of T cell receptor beta chains follows, all from one sample in a study of T cells in Graves' hyperthyroidism and ophthalmopathy. TCRdb processed the multiplex PCR reads anew with MiXCR; each CDR3 protein has one entry. The repertoire holds over 500,000 distinct CDR3 sequences, with around 15% as singletons. What was sequenced was blood. The receptor source for this set is a woman in her thirties with Graves' ophthalmopathy. Each CDR3 is given with its conserved first and last residue. A D gene is named only where the DNA matches it firmly. Clone sizes are given selectively: once, few, many, or a class where the clone is expanded.

J gene,clone size,CDR3 length,D gene,V gene,CDR3 DNA,CDR3 protein
TRBJ2-5,-,15,TRBD1,TRBV4-3,TGCGCCAGCAGCCTGGGACAGGATTTGGCGGAGACCCAGTACTTC,CASSLGQDLAETQYF
TRBJ1-2,few,13,TRBD1,TRBV28,TGTGCCAGCACAAGACAGGGGGCTTATGGCTACACCTTC,CASTRQGAYGYTF
TRBJ2-1,-,13,TRBD2,TRBV4-2,TGTGCCAGCAGCCAAGTACTAGCGGGAGTAGTGTTCTTC,CASSQVLAGVVFF
TRBJ2-1,many,13,-,TRBV30,TGTGCCTGGAGTAGGGCGGACTACAATGAGCAGTTCTTC,CAWSRADYNEQFF
TRBJ2-1,many,17,TRBD2,TRBV28,TGTGCCAGCAGTCCGAGACTAGCGGGAGGGGACCTCAATGAGCAGTTCTTC,CASSPRLAGGDLNEQFF
TRBJ2-6,-,15,-,TRBV4-2,TGTGCCAGCAGCCAAGGGGGGCTTGGGGCCAACGTCCTGACTTTC,CASSQGGLGANVLTF
TRBJ2-2,few,13,-,TRBV12-3/TRBV12-4,TGTGCCAGCAGTTTTCTGATGGCCGGGGAGCTGTTTTTT,CASSFLMAGELFF
TRBJ2-5,many,14,-,TRBV7-2,TGTGCCAGCAGCCTCGGGCACAAGGAAGAGACCCAGTACTTC,CASSLGHKEETQYF
TRBJ1-1,few,15,-,TRBV7-2,TGTGCCAGCAGCTTGGGGCCCGCTGTGGGCACTGAAGCTTTCTTT,CASSLGPAVGTEAFF
TRBJ2-3,many,14,-,TRBV5-1,TGCGCCAGCAGCCCCTCCGACAACACAGATACGCAGTATTTT,CASSPSDNTDTQYF
TRBJ2-7,few,14,TRBD1,TRBV25-1,TGTGCCAGCAGTGGTTGGGGACAGGGCTACGAGCAGTACTTC,CASSGWGQGYEQYF
TRBJ1-5,many,14,-,TRBV7-2,TGTGCCAGCAGCCCTAACAGGGAATTTCAGCCCCAGCATTTT,CASSPNREFQPQHF
TRBJ1-5,-,14,-,TRBV20-1,TGCAGTGCTACCAAACGGTCCCCAAGGAAGCCCCAGCATTTT,CSATKRSPRKPQHF
TRBJ2-7,few,13,TRBD2,TRBV28,TGTGCCAGCTTCTCTCGGGGGGCCTACGAGCAGTACTTC,CASFSRGAYEQYF
TRBJ2-3,many,12,-,TRBV28,TGTGCCAGCAGGGGGCGCGGGGATACGCAGTATTTT,CASRGRGDTQYF
TRBJ2-1,few,15,-,TRBV9,TGTGCCAGCAGCGTAGCTACAGGGACGGCCGCCGAGCAGTTCTTC,CASSVATGTAAEQFF
TRBJ2-7,few,15,-,TRBV19,TGTGCCAGTAGTATGGAGTGGGACCTCGCGGGCGAGCAGTACTTC,CASSMEWDLAGEQYF
TRBJ2-7,many,13,-,TRBV6-1,TGTGCCAGCAGTGAAGCAGGGCGCTACGAGCAGTACTTC,CASSEAGRYEQYF
TRBJ2-7,few,13,-,TRBV20-1,TGCAGTGCTAGGGGGGACACTCGATACGAGCAGTACTTC,CSARGDTRYEQYF
TRBJ2-3,many,14,-,TRBV11-2,TGTGCCAGCAGCTTATACAGACTCACAGATACGCAGTATTTT,CASSLYRLTDTQYF
TRBJ2-7,many,15,-,TRBV28,TGTGCCAGCAGTCTCAGGCCGGCGCAGGGCCGCGAGCAGTACTTC,CASSLRPAQGREQYF
TRBJ2-1,-,13,-,TRBV20-1,TGCAGCGTTGAGGTTGCACCTTACAATGAGCAGTTCTTC,CSVEVAPYNEQFF
TRBJ1-4,-,15,-,TRBV7-2,TGTGCCAGCAGCGTAGAGGGACCGACTAATGAAAAACTGTCTTTT,CASSVEGPTNEKLSF
TRBJ1-2,many,16,-,TRBV6-1,TGTGCCAGCAGTGAAGTTCAGCAGGGTCGAAAATATGGCTACACCTTC,CASSEVQQGRKYGYTF
TRBJ2-7,many,14,TRBD1,TRBV20-1,TGCAGTGCTAGAGATTCAGGGGGCAACAACGAGCAGTACTTC,CSARDSGGNNEQYF
TRBJ1-5,many,13,-,TRBV20-1,TGCAGTGGACACTCTGTGGGGAATCAGCCCCAGCATTTT,CSGHSVGNQPQHF
TRBJ2-4,-,15,-,TRBV4-1,TGCGCCAGCAGCCAAGGCAGGGGCCCCAAAAACATTCAGTACTTC,CASSQGRGPKNIQYF
TRBJ2-1,few,14,-,TRBV29-1,TGCAGCGTCAGCTTAATAAGCTCCTACAATGAGCAGTTCTTC,CSVSLISSYNEQFF
TRBJ2-7,few,18,TRBD1,TRBV27,TGTGCCAGCAGTTTAAAAAAGGCGGGACAGGGGGCCACCTACGAGCAGTACTTC,CASSLKKAGQGATYEQYF
TRBJ1-6,few,15,-,TRBV7-9,TGTGCCAGCAGCCCGAACCTGGGTGCAGCTTCACCCCTCCACTTT,CASSPNLGAASPLHF
TRBJ1-3,-,14,-,TRBV13,TGTGCCAGCAGCTTAGCAGACACATTTGACACCATATATTTT,CASSLADTFDTIYF
TRBJ2-1,-,15,TRBD2,TRBV5-1,TGCGCCAGCAGCTTGGTCGGACTAGCGGGAGTTGAGCAGTTCTTC,CASSLVGLAGVEQFF
TRBJ1-1,many,13,-,TRBV27,TGTGCCAGCCAAATTCAGAGGAACACTGAAGCTTTCTTT,CASQIQRNTEAFF
TRBJ2-7,many,16,TRBD2,TRBV7-2,TGTGCCAGCAGCCTAGTCCCACTAGCGGGGACCTACGAGCAGTACTTC,CASSLVPLAGTYEQYF
TRBJ2-7,-,14,-,TRBV28,TGTGCCAGCGGCCCCCAGGGAGGACCCTACGAGCAGTACTTC,CASGPQGGPYEQYF
TRBJ2-1,few,14,-,TRBV12-3/TRBV12-4,TGTGCCAGCAGTCCGATCCCTCGTTCCCCGGAGCAGTTCTTC,CASSPIPRSPEQFF
TRBJ1-2,many,15,-,TRBV29-1,TGCAGCGTTGACCCTACCCAGGGGCCAGGCTATGGCTACACCTTC,CSVDPTQGPGYGYTF
TRBJ2-5,many,14,-,TRBV7-9,TGTGCCAGCAGCTTAGGGCAGCCAAAAGAGACCCAGTACTTC,CASSLGQPKETQYF
TRBJ2-5,-,12,-,TRBV11-3,TGTGCCAGCGCGCGGGGTCAAGAGACCCAGTACTTC,CASARGQETQYF
TRBJ2-1,few,15,TRBD2,TRBV4-2,TGTGCCAGCAGCCCGACTAGCGGGAGGATAAATGAGCAGTTCTTC,CASSPTSGRINEQFF
TRBJ2-3,-,16,-,TRBV20-1,TGCAGTGCTAGAGGCACTAACGTACTTTACACAGATACGCAGTATTTT,CSARGTNVLYTDTQYF